This TCR beta chain was sequenced in a study of T cells in Graves' hyperthyroidism and ophthalmopathy. RNA transcripts yielded amplified TCR beta CDR3 regions. The TCR CDR3 first-round RT-PCR relied on the HTBI primer set. MiXCR, run by TCRdb on the multiplex PCR reads, gives a single entry per CDR3 protein. The data hold around 340,000 distinct CDR3 sequences, with approximately 17% observed a single time. The V end lost 0 bases, the J end lost 3 bases, and 12 bases lay between the germline ends. CDR1 and CDR2 (germline): LGHDT, YNNKEL (reference sequence). The CDR3 is made up of 16 amino acids. Sequenced: blood. The clonotype was recovered from a man aged 30 to 45 with Graves' hyperthyroidism. The chain employs TRBV3-1 and TRBJ2-1; no firm D call. CDR3: CASSQEGHTNYNEQFF. The CDR3, as DNA: TGTGCCAGCAGCCAAGAAGGGCACACAAACTACAATGAGCAGTTCTTC.